These 7 T cell receptor beta chains share one sample of origin, sequenced in a study of OX40 agonist ivuxolimab in advanced cancers. The method was immunoSEQ multiplex PCR; TCRdb's version includes in-frame clones alone and lacks a portion of them. Found here are under 80,000 clones, 90% of them singletons; the top ten hold approximately 1.8%. The material sequenced was CD4+ or CD8+ T cells sorted from blood, taken in a trial of the OX40 agonist ivuxolimab. Receptor source: an adult with an advanced solid tumor such as melanoma, head and neck, liver or kidney cancer.

The chain joins TRBV11-1 to TRBJ2-7; TRBD2 matches at 11 bases. J lost 3 bases, V lost 8 bases, and 6 bases had no gene match. Germline loops: CDR1 SGHAT, CDR2 FQDESV (reference sequence). CDR3 size: 14 residues. The CDR3: CASGKTSGVYEQYF. CDR3 bases: TGTGCCAGCGGCAAGACTAGCGGGGTCTACGAGCAGTACTTC. Together with reference TRBV11-1 and TRBJ2-7, the CDR3 gives the full variable domain: EAEVAQSPRYKITEKSQAVAFWCDPISGHATLYWYRQILGQGPELLVQFQDESVVDDSQLPKDRFSAERLKGVDSTLKIQPAELGDSAMYLCASGKTSGVYEQYFGPGTRLTVT.

The chain joins TRBV28 to TRBJ2-6; D gene unclear. The V and J ends lost 6 bases and 0 bases respectively, with 12 bases between them. Germline-derived CDR1 and CDR2 are MDHEN and SYDVKM. The CDR3 spans 16 residues. CDR3 coding DNA: TGTGCCAGCAGCTATGCGAGTCTCTCTGGGGCCAACGTCCTGACTTTC. Its translation is CASSYASLSGANVLTF.

This chain uses TRBV5-4 with TRBJ2-2; TRBD2 matches at 8 bases. Germline lookup yields CDR1 SGHNT and CDR2 YYREEE (reference sequence). The CDR3 length is 16 residues. The V and J ends lost 7 bases and 0 bases, in that order; junction bases with no gene match: 8. In DNA, the CDR3 is TGTGCCAGCTCCCGGGGGGGACTAGCGAACACCGGGGAGCTGTTTTTT. Its translation: CASSRGGLANTGELFF.

The gene calls are TRBV6-5 and TRBJ2-7; D might be TRBD1 (5 bases). The V end was cut by 5 bases, the J end by 1 base, with 12 bases between. Germline V lookup: CDR1 MNHEY, CDR2 SVGAGI. The CDR3 has 14 residues. For the CDR3, the DNA is TGTGCCAGCAGTCCCCGACAGATATCCTACGAGCAGTACTTC. Translating gives CASSPRQISYEQYF.

The chain uses TRBV4-3 and TRBJ2-1, with 10 bases aligning to TRBD1. Trimming at V came to 0 bases and at J to 3 bases, leaving 5 bases not matched to a gene. This CDR3 has 17 amino acids. Germline CDR1 LGHNA, CDR2 YSLEER. The CDR3 region has the DNA TGCGCCAGCAGCCAAGATCCGACAGGGGGCCGCTACAATGAGCAGTTCTTC. Residues: CASSQDPTGGRYNEQFF.

This clone was counted a single time. The chain couples TRBV12-5 to TRBJ2-1; TRBD2 matches 10 bases. The CDR3 totals 16 residues. CDR1 LGHNT and CDR2 FRNRAP come from the germline V gene. The V and J ends lost 8 bases and 7 bases, in that order; junction bases with no gene match: 14. This CDR3 is CASTLAGVGEGNEQFF. DNA for the CDR3: TGTGCTAGTACCCTAGCGGGAGTGGGAGAGGGGAATGAGCAGTTCTTC.

V usage is TRBV5-1 and J usage is TRBJ2-5, with unresolved D. This CDR3 has 13 residues. The V gene's germline CDR1 is SGHRS and CDR2 YFSETQ. V lost 0 bases and J 1 base, leaving 4 bases between the germline ends. The CDR3 region is CASSLAFQETQYF. DNA for the CDR3: TGCGCCAGCAGCTTGGCCTTCCAAGAGACCCAGTACTTC.